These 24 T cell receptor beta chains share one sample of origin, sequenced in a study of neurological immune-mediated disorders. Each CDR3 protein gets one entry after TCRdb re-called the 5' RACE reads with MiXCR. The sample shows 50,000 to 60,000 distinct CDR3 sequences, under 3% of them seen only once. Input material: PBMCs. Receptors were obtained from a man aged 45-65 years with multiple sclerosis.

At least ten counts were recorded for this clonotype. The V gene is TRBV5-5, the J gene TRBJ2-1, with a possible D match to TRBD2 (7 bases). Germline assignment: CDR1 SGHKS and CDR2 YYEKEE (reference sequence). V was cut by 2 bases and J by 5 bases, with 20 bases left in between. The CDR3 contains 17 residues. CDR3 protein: CASSLGGGGSLHNEQFF. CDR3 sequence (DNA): TGTGCCAGCAGCTTAGGTGGGGGGGGCTCGCTCCACAATGAGCAGTTCTTC.

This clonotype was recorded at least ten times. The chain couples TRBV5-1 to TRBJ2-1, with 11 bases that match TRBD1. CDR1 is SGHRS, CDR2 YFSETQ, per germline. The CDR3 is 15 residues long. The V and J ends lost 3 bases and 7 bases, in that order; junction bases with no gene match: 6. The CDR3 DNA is TGCGCCAGCAGCTATGGACAGGGGGCGCAGAATGAGCAGTTCTTC. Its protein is CASSYGQGAQNEQFF.

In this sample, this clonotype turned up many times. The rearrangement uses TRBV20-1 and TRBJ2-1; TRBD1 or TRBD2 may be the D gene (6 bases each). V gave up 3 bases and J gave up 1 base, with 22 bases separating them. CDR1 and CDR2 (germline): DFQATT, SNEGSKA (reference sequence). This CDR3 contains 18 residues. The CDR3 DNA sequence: TGCAGTGCTAGCGATCACAGGGCGGGAAGGAGATCCTACAATGAGCAGTTCTTC. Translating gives CSASDHRAGRRSYNEQFF.

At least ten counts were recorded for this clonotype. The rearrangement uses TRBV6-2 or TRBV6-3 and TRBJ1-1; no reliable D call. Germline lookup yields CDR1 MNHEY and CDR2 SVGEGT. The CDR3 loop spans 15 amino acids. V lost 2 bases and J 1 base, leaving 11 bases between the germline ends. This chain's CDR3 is CASSYGGVGNTEAFF. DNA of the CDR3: TGTGCCAGCAGTTACGGTGGGGTAGGGAACACTGAAGCTTTCTTT.

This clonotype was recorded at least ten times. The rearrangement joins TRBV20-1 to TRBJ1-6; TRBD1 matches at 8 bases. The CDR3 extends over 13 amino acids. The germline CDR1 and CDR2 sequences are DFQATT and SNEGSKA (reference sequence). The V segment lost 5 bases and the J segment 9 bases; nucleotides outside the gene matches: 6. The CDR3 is CSAQQGEGSPLHF. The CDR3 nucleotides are TGCAGTGCTCAACAGGGGGAGGGTTCACCCCTCCACTTT.

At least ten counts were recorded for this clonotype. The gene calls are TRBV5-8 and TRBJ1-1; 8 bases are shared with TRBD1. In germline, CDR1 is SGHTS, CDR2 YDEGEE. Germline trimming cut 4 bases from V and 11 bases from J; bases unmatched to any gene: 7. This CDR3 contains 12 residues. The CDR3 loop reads CASSQNRGSAFF. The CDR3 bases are TGTGCCAGCAGCCAGAACAGGGGGTCGGCTTTCTTT.

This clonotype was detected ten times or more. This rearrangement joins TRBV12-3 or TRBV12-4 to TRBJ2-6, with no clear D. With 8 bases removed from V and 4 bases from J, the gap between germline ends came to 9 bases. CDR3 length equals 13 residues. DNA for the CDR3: TGTGCCAGCGTTATATCCGGGGCCAACGTCCTGACTTTC. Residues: CASVISGANVLTF.

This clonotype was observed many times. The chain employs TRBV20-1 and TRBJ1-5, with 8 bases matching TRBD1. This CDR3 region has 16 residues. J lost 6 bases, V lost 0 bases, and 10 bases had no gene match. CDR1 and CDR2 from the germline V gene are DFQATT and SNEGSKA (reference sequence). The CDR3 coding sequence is TGCAGTGCTAGAGATGAGGTCGGACAGGGTCCTCAGCCCCAGCATTTT. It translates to CSARDEVGQGPQPQHF.

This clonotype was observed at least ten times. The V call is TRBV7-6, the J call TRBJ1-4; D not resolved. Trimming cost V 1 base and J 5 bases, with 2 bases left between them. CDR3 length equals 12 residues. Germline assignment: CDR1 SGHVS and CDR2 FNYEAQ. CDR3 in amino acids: CASSLGNEKLFF. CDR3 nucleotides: TGTGCCAGCAGCTTAGGAAATGAAAAACTGTTTTTT.

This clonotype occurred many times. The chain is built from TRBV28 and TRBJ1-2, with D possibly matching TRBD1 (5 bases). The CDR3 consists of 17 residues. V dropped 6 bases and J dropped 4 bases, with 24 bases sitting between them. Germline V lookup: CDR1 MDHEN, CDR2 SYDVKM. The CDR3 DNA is TGTGCCAGCAGGAGCCCCAACTTGGGGCGGTCTGGCTATGGCTACACCTTC. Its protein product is CASRSPNLGRSGYGYTF.

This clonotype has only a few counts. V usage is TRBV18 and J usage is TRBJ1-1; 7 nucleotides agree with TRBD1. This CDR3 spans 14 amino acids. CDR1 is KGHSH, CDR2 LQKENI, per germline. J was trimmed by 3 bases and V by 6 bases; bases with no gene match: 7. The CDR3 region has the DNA TGTGCCAGCTCCTCGGGACAGAGCCACACTGAAGCTTTCTTT. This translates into CASSSGQSHTEAFF.

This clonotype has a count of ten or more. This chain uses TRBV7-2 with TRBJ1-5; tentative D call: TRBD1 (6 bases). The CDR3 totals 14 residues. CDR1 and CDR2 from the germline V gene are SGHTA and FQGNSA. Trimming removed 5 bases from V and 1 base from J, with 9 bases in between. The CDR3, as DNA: TGTGCCAGCAGCCCTCAGGGGAGCAATCAGCCCCAGCATTTT. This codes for CASSPQGSNQPQHF.

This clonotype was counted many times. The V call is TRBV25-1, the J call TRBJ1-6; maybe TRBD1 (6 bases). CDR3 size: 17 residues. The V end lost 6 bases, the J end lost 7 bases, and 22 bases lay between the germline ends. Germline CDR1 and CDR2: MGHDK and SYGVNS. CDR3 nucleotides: TGTGCCAGCAGAGAGCCCAGGGGCGCCACTCGGAATTCACCCCTCCACTTT. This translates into CASREPRGATRNSPLHF.

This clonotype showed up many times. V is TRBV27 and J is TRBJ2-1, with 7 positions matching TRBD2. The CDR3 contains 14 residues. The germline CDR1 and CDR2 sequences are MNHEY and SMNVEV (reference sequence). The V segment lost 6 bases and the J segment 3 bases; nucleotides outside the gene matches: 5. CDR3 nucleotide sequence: TGTGCCAGCAGCGTCCGGGACTACTACAATGAGCAGTTCTTC. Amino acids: CASSVRDYYNEQFF.

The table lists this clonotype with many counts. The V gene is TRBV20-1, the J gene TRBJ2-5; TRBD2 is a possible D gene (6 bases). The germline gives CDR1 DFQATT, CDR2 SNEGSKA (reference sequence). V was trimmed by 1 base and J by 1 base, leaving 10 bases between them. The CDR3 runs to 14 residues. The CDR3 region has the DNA TGCAGTGCTAGAGGGACTAACAGCCAAGAGACCCAGTACTTC. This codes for CSARGTNSQETQYF.

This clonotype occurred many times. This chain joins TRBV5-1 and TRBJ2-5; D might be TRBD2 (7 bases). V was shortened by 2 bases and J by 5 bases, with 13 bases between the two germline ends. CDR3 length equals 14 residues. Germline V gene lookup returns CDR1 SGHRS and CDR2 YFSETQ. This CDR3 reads CASSFGGALETQYF. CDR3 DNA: TGCGCCAGCAGCTTTGGGGGGGCATTGGAGACCCAGTACTTC.

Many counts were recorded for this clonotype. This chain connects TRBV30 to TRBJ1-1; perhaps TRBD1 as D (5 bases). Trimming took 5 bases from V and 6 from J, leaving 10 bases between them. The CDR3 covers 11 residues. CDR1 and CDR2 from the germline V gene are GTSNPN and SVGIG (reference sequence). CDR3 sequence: CAWVGGPEAFF. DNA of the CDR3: TGTGCCTGGGTGGGGGGTCCTGAAGCTTTCTTT.

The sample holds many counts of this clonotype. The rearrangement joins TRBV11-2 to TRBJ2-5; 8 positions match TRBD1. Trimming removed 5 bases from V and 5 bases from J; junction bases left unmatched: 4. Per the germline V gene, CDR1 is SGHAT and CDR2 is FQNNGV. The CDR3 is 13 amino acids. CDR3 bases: TGTGCCAGCAGCCCAGGGGGCAGGGAGACCCAGTACTTC. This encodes CASSPGGRETQYF.

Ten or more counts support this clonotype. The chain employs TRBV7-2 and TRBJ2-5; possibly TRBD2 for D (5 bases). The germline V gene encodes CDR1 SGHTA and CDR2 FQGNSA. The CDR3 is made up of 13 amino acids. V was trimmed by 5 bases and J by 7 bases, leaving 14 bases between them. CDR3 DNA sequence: TGTGCCAGCAGCCCTACTAGGGCTGGGACCCAGTACTTC. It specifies CASSPTRAGTQYF.

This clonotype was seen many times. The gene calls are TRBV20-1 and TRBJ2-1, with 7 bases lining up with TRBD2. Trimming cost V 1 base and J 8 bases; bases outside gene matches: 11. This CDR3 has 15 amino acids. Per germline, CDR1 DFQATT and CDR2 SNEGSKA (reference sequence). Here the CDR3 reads CSARVVGRASDEQFF. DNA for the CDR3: TGCAGTGCTAGAGTAGTGGGGAGGGCGTCGGATGAGCAGTTCTTC.

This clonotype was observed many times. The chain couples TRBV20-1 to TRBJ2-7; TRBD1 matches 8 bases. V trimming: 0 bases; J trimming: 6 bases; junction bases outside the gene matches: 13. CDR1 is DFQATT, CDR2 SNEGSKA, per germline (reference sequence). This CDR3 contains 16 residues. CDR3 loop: CSARDPLTGVTGEQYF. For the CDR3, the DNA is TGCAGTGCTAGAGATCCTTTGACAGGGGTTACGGGCGAGCAGTACTTC.

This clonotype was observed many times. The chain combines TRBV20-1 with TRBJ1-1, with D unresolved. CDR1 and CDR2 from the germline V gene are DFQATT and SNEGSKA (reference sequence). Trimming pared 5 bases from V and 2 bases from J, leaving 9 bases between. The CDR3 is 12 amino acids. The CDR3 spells CSALTHNTEAFF. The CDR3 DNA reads TGCAGTGCTTTGACACATAACACTGAAGCTTTCTTT.

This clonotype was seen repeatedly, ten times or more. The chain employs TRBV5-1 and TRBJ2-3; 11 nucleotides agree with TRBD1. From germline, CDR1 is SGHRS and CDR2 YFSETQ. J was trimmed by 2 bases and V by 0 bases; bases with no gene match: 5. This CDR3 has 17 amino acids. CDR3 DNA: TGCGCCAGCAGCTTGGAGGCTGGACAGGGGGCCACAGATACGCAGTATTTT. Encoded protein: CASSLEAGQGATDTQYF.

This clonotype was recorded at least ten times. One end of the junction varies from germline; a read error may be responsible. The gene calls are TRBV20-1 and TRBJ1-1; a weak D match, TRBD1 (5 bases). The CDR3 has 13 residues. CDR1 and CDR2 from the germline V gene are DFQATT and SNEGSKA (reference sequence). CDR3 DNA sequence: TGCAGTGTTAGAAGACAGATGAACACTGAAGCTTTCTTT. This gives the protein CSVRRQMNTEAFF.